Each of the 22 T cell receptor beta chains below was sequenced from the same sample in a study of CD8+CD57+ T cells in acquired aplastic anemia. It was genomic DNA that served as the template for profiling TCR beta VDJ and CDR3. TCRdb reprocessed the reads via MiXCR and lists one record per CDR3 protein. The data show 100,000 to 130,000 distinct CDR3 sequences, with around 53% seen just once and about 32% held by the top ten. The sequenced sample consisted of sorted CD4+, CD8+, or CD8+CD57+ T cells (not recorded which) from PBMCs. Source of these receptors: a human donor in good health, serving as a control.

The chain carries TRBV10-2 and TRBJ2-7; 7 nucleotides match TRBD2. This CDR3 is 14 amino acids long. Per the germline V gene, CDR1 is WSHSY and CDR2 is SAAADI. Trimming removed 3 bases from V and 2 bases from J; junction bases left unmatched: 4. CDR3 sequence: CASSDTGGTYEQYF. The CDR3 nucleotides read TGCGCCAGCAGTGACACCGGGGGGACCTACGAGCAGTACTTC.

In this sample, this clonotype turned up a few times. The gene calls are TRBV24-1 and TRBJ2-7; D not certain. The CDR3 contains 13 residues. V was trimmed by 1 base and J by 2 bases, leaving 5 bases between them. Germline V gene lookup returns CDR1 KGHDR and CDR2 SFDVKD. The CDR3 DNA reads as TGTGCCACCAGTGATTTAGGCACCTACGAGCAGTACTTC. It specifies CATSDLGTYEQYF.

This clonotype was counted ten times or more. This chain uses TRBV4-3 with TRBJ2-7, with D perhaps matching TRBD1 or TRBD2 (5 bases each). Germline V gene sequence: CDR1 LGHNA, CDR2 YSLEER. The CDR3 is made up of 17 amino acids. Deletions cut 0 bases from V and 1 base from J, with 16 bases between. In nucleotides, the CDR3 is TGCGCCAGCAGCCAAGATTCTCGGGGCACAAGTTCCTACGAGCAGTACTTC. This translates into CASSQDSRGTSSYEQYF.

Here the CDR3 DNA reads TGTGCCATCAGTGAGCCGGAGGGAATTAGCTATGGCTACACCTTC. This sequence encodes CAISEPEGISYGYTF. This chain uses TRBV10-3 with TRBJ1-2; D remains ambiguous. CDR1 and CDR2 from the germline V gene are ENHRY and SYGVKD. V lost 2 bases and J 4 bases, leaving 14 bases between the germline ends. This CDR3 is built from 15 residues.

The count of this clonotype is one. The J gene is TRBJ2-5, the V gene TRBV19; 10 bases line up with TRBD2. Trimming at V came to 3 bases and at J to 4 bases, leaving 5 bases not matched to a gene. Germline CDR1 is LNHDA and CDR2 is SQIVND (reference sequence). The CDR3 covers 15 residues. This CDR3 reads CASSILAGAGETQYF. The CDR3 DNA is TGTGCCAGTAGTATCCTAGCGGGGGCGGGAGAGACCCAGTACTTC. The variable domain in full, with the rest retrieved from reference TRBV19 and TRBJ2-5, is DGGITQSPKYLFRKEGQNVTLSCEQNLNHDAMYWYRQDPGQGLRLIYYSQIVNDFQKGDIAEGYSVSREKKESFPLTVTSAQKNPTAFYLCASSILAGAGETQYFGPGTRLLVL.

The genes are TRBV2 and TRBJ1-6; 9 nucleotides agree with TRBD1. Germline loops: CDR1 SNHLY, CDR2 FYNNEI. The CDR3 is made up of 15 amino acids. V shed 5 bases and J 7 bases; nucleotides not matched to a gene: 6. This CDR3 reads CASSYSTGGNSPLHF. CDR3 sequence (DNA): TGTGCCAGCAGTTATTCCACAGGGGGCAATTCACCCCTCCACTTT. The whole variable domain, filled in from reference TRBV2 and TRBJ1-6, reads EPEVTQTPSHQVTQMGQEVILRCVPISNHLYFYWYRQILGQKVEFLVSFYNNEISEKSEIFDDQFSVERPDGSNFTLKIRSTKLEDSAMYFCASSYSTGGNSPLHFGNGTRLTVT.

This clonotype showed up just a few times. The J gene is TRBJ1-2, the V gene TRBV10-3; TRBD1 might be the D (5 bases). The CDR3 is 13 residues long. V was cut by 4 bases and J by 2 bases, with 8 bases left in between. The germline CDR1 and CDR2 sequences are ENHRY and SYGVKD. As DNA, the CDR3 is TGTGCCATCAGTGGAGAGGGGAACTATGGCTACACCTTC. This encodes CAISGEGNYGYTF.

This clonotype was detected many times. This chain uses TRBV12-3 or TRBV12-4 with TRBJ1-2; possibly TRBD1 for D (6 bases). V was shortened by 3 bases and J by 5 bases, with 13 bases between the two germline ends. The length of the CDR3 is 14 residues. The CDR3 DNA reads as TGTGCCAGCAGTTTCGGGGGCGGTGGGTATGGCTACACCTTC. Its protein product is CASSFGGGGYGYTF.

As to this clonotype: A single base separates this from a much larger clone, so it may be a read error. The chain recombines TRBV5-6 with TRBJ1-2; D remains unclear. Germline V gene sequence: CDR1 SGHDT, CDR2 YYEEEE. This CDR3 has 15 amino acids. V was shortened by 3 bases and J by 0 bases, with 12 bases between the two germline ends. The CDR3 loop is CASSSMRGTNYGYTF. CDR3 coding DNA: TGTGCCAGCAGCTCGATGCGCGGAACTAACTATGGCTACACCTTC.

In this sample, this clonotype turned up many times. This sequence joins TRBV7-2 and TRBJ2-1; D remains ambiguous. The CDR3 extends over 11 amino acids. From germline, CDR1 is SGHTA and CDR2 FQGNSA. Trimming stripped 3 bases from V and 9 bases from J, with 6 bases between. CDR3 sequence reads: CASSFRVEQFF. The CDR3 DNA is TGTGCCAGCAGCTTCAGAGTTGAGCAGTTCTTC.

The chain combines TRBV2 with TRBJ1-1, with 7 nucleotides matching TRBD1. The CDR3 is made up of 15 amino acids. Germline V CDR1 and CDR2: SNHLY, FYNNEI. Trimming cost V 8 bases and J 4 bases; bases outside gene matches: 13. CDR3 nucleotides: TGTGCCAGCCTTCCACAGGGGCGGCTCAGCACTGAAGCTTTCTTT. This codes for CASLPQGRLSTEAFF.

As concerns this clonotype: This CDR3 fails to terminate in the conserved phenylalanine or tryptophan, so it likely reflects a read error. The chain carries TRBV2 and TRBJ2-6; D ambiguous. The CDR3 loop spans 16 amino acids. V gave up 2 bases and J gave up 0 bases, with 8 bases separating them. Germline V gene lookup returns CDR1 SNHLY and CDR2 FYNNEI. The CDR3, as DNA: TGTGCCAGCAGTGAATTACGGCGCTCTGGGGCCAACGTCCTGACTCTC. Amino acids: CASSELRRSGANVLTL.

The V and J genes are TRBV5-6 and TRBJ1-1, with D perhaps TRBD1 (5 bases). Germline V CDR1 and CDR2: SGHDT, YYEEEE. The CDR3 loop spans 11 amino acids. V was clipped by 4 bases and J by 10 bases, with 11 bases between them. In DNA form, the CDR3 reads TGTGCCAGCAGCACGGGGGTAGTAGCTTTCTTT. It encodes CASSTGVVAFF.

This clonotype was counted ten times or more. The rearrangement links TRBV6-2 or TRBV6-3 to TRBJ1-1; D gene ambiguous. The germline V and J ends were trimmed by 0 bases and 7 bases, with 6 bases remaining between them. The CDR3 runs 12 residues. Germline assignment: CDR1 MNHEY and CDR2 SVGEGT. The CDR3 here is CASSYSLVEAFF. CDR3 in DNA: TGTGCCAGCAGTTACTCGCTCGTTGAAGCTTTCTTT.

DNA for the CDR3: TGTGCCAGCAGCCTCAGGACAGCAACTAATGAAAAACTGTTTTTT. Residues: CASSLRTATNEKLFF. This sequence joins TRBV13 and TRBJ1-4, with D possibly matching TRBD1 (6 bases). CDR3 length: 15 amino acids. Trimming stripped 5 bases from V and 0 bases from J, with 10 bases between. Germline CDR1 is PRHDT and CDR2 is FYEKMQ (reference sequence).

This clonotype was seen only a few times. The gene calls are TRBV3-2 and TRBJ1-1. TRBV3-2 is termed a pseudogene. The CDR3 has 15 residues. The CDR3, as DNA: TGTGCCAGCAGCCAAGATTTAACAAGGAGCCCTGAAGCTTTCTTT. It translates to CASSQDLTRSPEAFF.

This clonotype was counted at least ten times. CDR3 DNA: TGTGCCACCAGTGATCCCCGGGACCTGCTTTTGGAGACCCAGTACTTC. Encoded protein: CATSDPRDLLLETQYF. V usage is TRBV24-1 and J usage is TRBJ2-5, with D perhaps assigned TRBD1 or TRBD2 (5 bases each). The V end was cut by 3 bases, the J end by 5 bases, with 18 bases between. The CDR3 contains 16 residues. Germline V gene sequence: CDR1 KGHDR, CDR2 SFDVKD.

This clonotype was seen only a few times. This rearrangement joins TRBV29-1 to TRBJ2-7; the match to TRBD2 covers 8 bases. The germline CDR1 and CDR2 sequences are SQVTM and ANQGSEA. There are 12 residues in the CDR3. V shed 6 bases, J shed 3 bases, and the junction held 4 bases outside the gene matches. The CDR3 spells CSVSGLVYEQYF. DNA for the CDR3: TGCAGCGTGTCGGGACTAGTCTACGAGCAGTACTTC.

In its sample, this clonotype was seen once. This chain links TRBV3-1 with TRBJ2-5; 8 nucleotides line up with TRBD1. The J call may be faulty, since TRBJ2-4 better matches the DNA end. This CDR3 spans 12 amino acids. Germline V gene lookup returns CDR1 LGHDT and CDR2 YNNKEL (reference sequence). CDR3 sequence (DNA): TGTGCCAGCTCAGGGGGCGAAGACATTCAGTACTTC. Translating gives CASSGGEDIQYF.

This clonotype was seen repeatedly, ten times or more. The CDR3 protein is CASSPQEGLRRGYTF. The CDR3 DNA reads as TGTGCCAGCAGCCCCCAGGAGGGACTACGAAGAGGCTACACCTTC. V gene TRBV7-9 combines with J gene TRBJ1-2; maybe TRBD1 (5 bases). This CDR3 contains 15 residues. The germline CDR1 and CDR2 sequences are SEHNR and FQNEAQ (reference sequence). Between the trimmed V and J ends, which lost 5 bases and 8 bases, there was a span of 21 bases.

The rearrangement links TRBV29-1 to TRBJ1-1; D gene unclear. Trimming took 4 bases from V and 0 from J, leaving 9 bases between them. This CDR3 has 13 residues. Germline CDR1 and CDR2: SQVTM and ANQGSEA. The CDR3 DNA is TGCAGCGTTGCTGGGATGCTGAACACTGAAGCTTTCTTT. Translated, it gives CSVAGMLNTEAFF.

The rearrangement uses TRBV2 and TRBJ2-5; D remains unclear. Trimming took off 3 bases at V and 5 bases at J, with 10 bases between the two ends. The length of the CDR3 is 13 residues. Germline assignment: CDR1 SNHLY and CDR2 FYNNEI. The CDR3 DNA reads TGTGCCAGCAGTGATTCGGGTCGGGAGACCCAGTACTTC. It codes for CASSDSGRETQYF.